The next 28 T cell receptor beta chains were all read from a single sample in a study of T cells expressing NK-cell markers. TCRdb re-called the 5' RACE reads; every CDR3 protein appears as one record, without DNA. Recorded here are some 390,000 distinct CDR3 sequences; the top ten clones represent roughly a tenth. The sample was blood T cells: a sorted CD56 or NKG2C T cell subset, CD4+ or CD8+ T cells, or bulk PBMC T cells (not recorded which). The receptors come from a woman between 50 and 59 years old in good health.

This chain joins TRBV7-3 and TRBJ2-2; TCRdb's D gene call, TRBD2, goes unchecked for lack of DNA. The CDR3 totals 16 residues. Germline V CDR1 and CDR2: SGHTA, FQGTGA. CDR3 protein: CASSPYPTGGTGELFF.

This chain connects TRBV4-1 to TRBJ1-6; TCRdb calls TRBD1, which cannot be checked without DNA. Looked up from germline, CDR1 is MGHRA and CDR2 is YSYEKL. The CDR3 consists of 13 residues. The CDR3 loop reads CASSQEDTLLLHF.

J is TRBJ2-7 and V is TRBV7-9; TCRdb picks TRBD1, but there is no DNA to check that call. The length of the CDR3 is 15 residues. Germline V gene lookup returns CDR1 SEHNR and CDR2 FQNEAQ (reference sequence). The CDR3 protein is CASSLIGARSYEQYF.

The CDR3 loop is CASSYGATGYEQYF. The chain combines TRBV27 with TRBJ2-7; the TRBD1 assignment by TCRdb is unverifiable without DNA. Germline CDR1 and CDR2: MNHEY and SMNVEV (reference sequence). The CDR3 runs 14 residues.

The chain uses TRBV7-7 and TRBJ2-7; TCRdb picks TRBD1, but there is no DNA to check that call. The CDR3 sequence is 14 residues long. Germline CDR1 is SSHAT and CDR2 is FNYEAQ (reference sequence). The CDR3 here is CASSPTQGGYEQYF.

The chain couples TRBV15 to TRBJ2-3; TCRdb lists TRBD2, though no DNA is available to test this call. Germline CDR1 reads LNHNV; CDR2 reads YYDKDF (reference sequence). CDR3 length equals 15 residues. CDR3: CATSRSGHSTDTQYF.

The chain couples TRBV27 to TRBJ1-5. CDR3 length: 13 amino acids. Germline assignment: CDR1 MNHEY and CDR2 SMNVEV (reference sequence). This CDR3 reads CASSWTSDQPQHF.

The chain uses TRBV29-1 and TRBJ2-7; as DNA is missing, the TRBD1 call by TCRdb cannot be tested. Looked up from germline, CDR1 is SQVTM and CDR2 is ANQGSEA. The CDR3 is made up of 11 amino acids. CDR3 sequence: CSGGTSLEQYF.

V is TRBV12-3 or TRBV12-4 and J is TRBJ2-5; TCRdb proposes TRBD1, but this gene call is untestable without DNA. The CDR3 covers 14 residues. The CDR3 here is CASSFPDRVETQYF.

The chain is built from TRBV19 and TRBJ1-2; TCRdb designates TRBD1, a call that cannot be tested without DNA. Germline V gene lookup returns CDR1 LNHDA and CDR2 SQIVND (reference sequence). This CDR3 contains 13 residues. The CDR3 here is CASIDRTTYGYTF.

The J gene is TRBJ2-1, the V gene TRBV12-3 or TRBV12-4; TCRdb's D gene call, TRBD1, goes unchecked for lack of DNA. CDR3 length: 13 residues. The CDR3 loop is CASSLPTVNEQFF.

The genes are TRBV4-1 and TRBJ2-7; TCRdb outputs TRBD2, but without DNA this stays unchecked. Germline loops: CDR1 MGHRA, CDR2 YSYEKL. CDR3 length: 17 residues. CDR3 amino acids: CASSPIGTRGRAYEQYF.

J is TRBJ2-2 and V is TRBV5-1. The V gene's germline CDR1 is SGHRS and CDR2 YFSETQ. The CDR3 is 12 residues long. This CDR3 is CASSLEAGELFF.

This chain connects TRBV3-1 to TRBJ2-1. CDR1 and CDR2 from the germline V gene are LGHDT and YNNKEL (reference sequence). This CDR3 has 13 residues. CDR3 region: CASSQELGIEQFF.

The rearrangement joins TRBV5-1 to TRBJ2-6. Germline CDR1 reads SGHRS; CDR2 reads YFSETQ. The CDR3 has 15 amino acids. The CDR3 loop reads CASSLAGSGANVLTF.

The gene calls are TRBV12-3 or TRBV12-4 and TRBJ2-2; TCRdb picks TRBD2, but there is no DNA to check that call. CDR3 length: 16 residues. The CDR3 here is CASSLSSSVLTGELFF.

This rearrangement joins TRBV7-8 to TRBJ2-1; TCRdb returns TRBD1, unconfirmable since there is no DNA. Germline V CDR1 and CDR2: SGHVS, FQNEAQ. The CDR3 contains 13 residues. CDR3 region: CATTGTGGNEQFF.

J is TRBJ1-5 and V is TRBV5-1; lacking DNA, the TRBD1 call made by TCRdb goes unchecked. The length of the CDR3 is 16 residues. Per the germline V gene, CDR1 is SGHRS and CDR2 is YFSETQ. CDR3 amino acids: CASSLLPGTAHQPQHF. The full variable domain, in which reference TRBV5-1 and TRBJ1-5 provide the parts outside the CDR3, is KAGVTQTPRYLIKTRGQQVTLSCSPISGHRSVSWYQQTPGQGLQFLFEYFSETQRNKGNFPGRFSGRQFSNSRSEMNVSTLELGDSALYLCASSLLPGTAHQPQHFGDGTRLSIL.

The chain is built from TRBV7-9 and TRBJ2-7; the TRBD1 assignment by TCRdb is unverifiable without DNA. CDR1 SEHNR and CDR2 FQNEAQ come from the germline V gene (reference sequence). This CDR3 spans 16 amino acids. This chain's CDR3 is CASSLTISTVRGEQYF.

This chain's CDR3 is CASSLTLGTEAFF. This sequence joins TRBV7-9 and TRBJ1-1. The CDR3 totals 13 residues. Germline V gene data show CDR1 as SEHNR and CDR2 as FQNEAQ (reference sequence). Looking up the rest from reference TRBV7-9 and TRBJ1-1 gives the full variable domain: DTGVSQNPRHKITKRGQNVTFRCDPISEHNRLYWYRQTLGQGPEFLTYFQNEAQLEKSRLLSDRFSAERPKGSFSTLEIQRTEQGDSAMYLCASSLTLGTEAFFGQGTRLTVV.

The rearrangement links TRBV5-1 to TRBJ1-5; the D call from TCRdb, TRBD1, cannot be confirmed without DNA. Per the germline V gene, CDR1 is SGHRS and CDR2 is YFSETQ. This CDR3 comprises 15 residues. CDR3 residues: CASSPGGQTNQPQHF.

This chain joins TRBV9 and TRBJ2-3; TCRdb's D call, TRBD1, is unchecked because there is no DNA. The CDR3 is 16 residues long. The germline V gene has CDR1 SGDLS and CDR2 YYNGEE. The CDR3 loop reads CASSVERGFGAGTQYF.

The chain uses TRBV7-6 and TRBJ2-7; TCRdb's D call of TRBD2 is untestable without DNA. Germline loops: CDR1 SGHVS, CDR2 FNYEAQ. CDR3 size: 16 residues. CDR3 sequence: CASSPAGLAGYYEQYF.

The chain has TRBV12-3 or TRBV12-4 and TRBJ2-1; TCRdb gives TRBD1 as the D gene, but with no DNA this cannot be confirmed. This CDR3 is built from 16 residues. CDR3 sequence: CASSLWVGRGVNEQFF.

The V and J genes are TRBV10-3 and TRBJ2-3; TCRdb returns TRBD1, unconfirmable since there is no DNA. In germline, CDR1 is ENHRY, CDR2 SYGVKD. The CDR3 totals 14 residues. The CDR3 protein is CAISTQGAGDTQYF.

The CDR3 sequence is CASSMSSGGWTEAFF. The V call is TRBV5-1, the J call TRBJ1-1; TCRdb calls TRBD1, which cannot be checked without DNA. Germline V gene data show CDR1 as SGHRS and CDR2 as YFSETQ. This CDR3 spans 15 amino acids. The variable domain in full, with the rest retrieved from reference TRBV5-1 and TRBJ1-1, is KAGVTQTPRYLIKTRGQQVTLSCSPISGHRSVSWYQQTPGQGLQFLFEYFSETQRNKGNFPGRFSGRQFSNSRSEMNVSTLELGDSALYLCASSMSSGGWTEAFFGQGTRLTVV.

The V and J genes are TRBV29-1 and TRBJ1-4; lacking DNA, the TRBD1 call made by TCRdb goes unchecked. The CDR3 runs to 13 residues. Germline CDR1 is SQVTM and CDR2 is ANQGSEA. CDR3 region: CSARQGKGEKLFF.

The J gene is TRBJ2-1, the V gene TRBV5-1. This CDR3 spans 11 amino acids. Looked up from germline, CDR1 is SGHRS and CDR2 is YFSETQ. Here the CDR3 reads CASSIEVEQFF.